The 8 T cell receptor beta chains below all came from one sample that was sequenced in a study of yellow fever vaccine responses in identical twins. A single record per CDR3 protein comes from TCRdb applying MiXCR to the RT-PCR reads. The sample carries about 3,000 distinct CDR3 sequences, roughly 87% recorded once. The sample was T cells from blood (PBMCs), unsorted or a sorted subset (not recorded which), taken before or after yellow fever vaccination (not recorded which). The receptors shown here come from a woman aged 18-29 years who received the yellow fever vaccine.

The chain couples TRBV19 to TRBJ1-2; no reliable D call. Germline CDR1 LNHDA, CDR2 SQIVND (reference sequence). CDR3 length equals 12 residues. V lost 3 bases and J lost 8, with 10 bases in between. CDR3 region: CASSIGGWGYTF. The CDR3 nucleotides read TGTGCCAGTAGTATCGGAGGTTGGGGCTACACCTTC.

The CDR3 DNA reads as TGTGCCAGCAGTTTCACCTCTTTAATTAGACGGGGGAGATTTAACATTCAGTACTTC. This sequence encodes CASSFTSLIRRGRFNIQYF. The chain links TRBV12-3 or TRBV12-4 to TRBJ2-4; perhaps TRBD2 as D (6 bases). This CDR3 has 19 residues. V dropped 3 bases and J dropped 7 bases, with 28 bases sitting between them.

The V call is TRBV28, the J call TRBJ2-7; 9 nucleotides line up with TRBD1. Per germline, CDR1 MDHEN and CDR2 SYDVKM. This CDR3 comprises 13 residues. The J segment lost 2 bases and the V segment lost 6 bases, leaving 2 bases of the junction unmatched. CDR3: CASRRTGAYEQYF. The CDR3 DNA reads TGTGCCAGCAGAAGGACAGGGGCCTACGAGCAGTACTTC. The full variable domain, its missing parts supplied by reference TRBV28 and TRBJ2-7, is DVKVTQSSRYLVKRTGEKVFLECVQDMDHENMFWYRQDPGLGLRLIYFSYDVKMKEKGDIPEGYSVSREKKERFSLILESASTNQTSMYLCASRRTGAYEQYFGPGTRLTVT.

This clonotype was picked up a small number of times. The chain has TRBV15 and TRBJ1-2; D unresolved. This CDR3 is built from 13 residues. Trimming took 5 bases from V and 7 from J, leaving 14 bases between them. Germline V gene lookup returns CDR1 LNHNV and CDR2 YYDKDF (reference sequence). The CDR3 reads CATSSKIGSGYTF. DNA of the CDR3: TGTGCCACCAGCTCAAAGATAGGGAGTGGCTACACCTTC.

The chain recombines TRBV7-3 with TRBJ2-7; unclear D gene. The CDR3 runs 16 residues. Germline V gene lookup returns CDR1 SGHTA and CDR2 FQGTGA. Trimming pared 0 bases from V and 2 bases from J, leaving 14 bases between. The CDR3 nucleotides are TGTGCCAGCAGCTTAACGGACCGATTCAGTACCTACGAGCAGTACTTC. Translated, it gives CASSLTDRFSTYEQYF. The full variable domain, in which reference TRBV7-3 and TRBJ2-7 provide the parts outside the CDR3, is GAGVSQTPSNKVTEKGKYVELRCDPISGHTALYWYRQSLGQGPEFLIYFQGTGAADDSGLPNDRFFAVRPEGSVSTLKIQRTERGDSAVYLCASSLTDRFSTYEQYFGPGTRLTVT.

The J gene is TRBJ2-5, the V gene TRBV10-1, with D perhaps TRBD1 or TRBD2 (5 bases each). The CDR3 length is 14 residues. CDR1 WNHNN and CDR2 SYGVQD come from the germline V gene (reference sequence). V lost 6 bases and J lost 0, with 11 bases in between. CDR3 sequence reads: CASSRDLDQETQYF. The CDR3 DNA reads as TGCGCCAGCAGCCGGGACCTAGACCAAGAGACCCAGTACTTC.

The chain couples TRBV11-3 to TRBJ2-1; 16 nucleotides align to TRBD2. CDR3 length equals 18 residues. CDR1 and CDR2 (germline): SGHNT, YENEEA. V trimming: 1 base; J trimming: 6 bases; junction bases outside the gene matches: 6. The CDR3: CASSLVAGTSGRGNEQFF. The CDR3 DNA reads as TGTGCCAGCAGCTTAGTAGCCGGGACTAGCGGGAGGGGCAATGAGCAGTTCTTC.

This chain connects TRBV16 to TRBJ2-5; a possible D gene is TRBD1 (6 bases). Trimming removed 1 base from V and 3 bases from J, with 15 bases in between. Germline CDR1 and CDR2: KGHSY and FQNENV. This CDR3 region has 16 residues. CDR3 DNA: TGTGCCAGCAGCCAATTACCGGACAGAAGGAAAGAGACCCAGTACTTC. Its translation is CASSQLPDRRKETQYF.